Listed below are T cell receptor beta chains from one sample, sequenced in a study of blood T cell repertoires in COVID-19. Produced via immunoSEQ multiplex PCR; TCRdb's table is partial and in-frame only. The data contain around 180,000 clones, roughly four fifths of them singletons. Sequencing was carried out using PBMCs or T cells enriched from blood (not recorded which). Receptors originate from a man aged 45-65 years who had recovered from COVID-19. The CDR3 runs from the conserved cysteine through the conserved F or W. Fields, in order: V gene, D gene, J gene, clone size, CDR3 DNA, CDR3 protein. The D gene is left open where the match is weak. Clone size appears in some rows only: once, few, many, or a class for an expanded clone.

v_gene: TRBV7-6
d_gene: TRBD2
j_gene: TRBJ2-3
abundance: NA
CDR3nt: TGTGCCAGCAGCTTCGGGGGGGGGCTTCCTAGCACAGATACGCAGTATTTT
CDR3aa: CASSFGGGLPSTDTQYF

v_gene: TRBV7-6
d_gene: TRBD1
j_gene: TRBJ1-5
abundance: NA
CDR3nt: TGTGCCAGCAGCGCGACAGGGGGCAATCAGCCCCAGCATTTT
CDR3aa: CASSATGGNQPQHF

v_gene: TRBV30
d_gene: TRBD1
j_gene: TRBJ1-2
abundance: NA
CDR3nt: TGTGCCTGGACCTCCGGGACAGAAGAAAACTATGGCTACACCTTC
CDR3aa: CAWTSGTEENYGYTF

v_gene: TRBV15
d_gene: TRBD1
j_gene: TRBJ1-2
abundance: NA
CDR3nt: TGTGCCACCAGCAGGTTTAGGGGGCGAGGAGATGGCTACACCTTC
CDR3aa: CATSRFRGRGDGYTF

v_gene: TRBV4-1
d_gene: TRBD1
j_gene: TRBJ1-3
abundance: few
CDR3nt: TGCGCCAGCAGCCAAATGACAGGGCTTGGGGGAAACACCATATATTTT
CDR3aa: CASSQMTGLGGNTIYF

v_gene: TRBV5-1
d_gene: NA
j_gene: TRBJ2-1
abundance: NA
CDR3nt: TGCGCCAGCACCGTGGCGGGCTCCTACAATGAGCAGTTCTTC
CDR3aa: CASTVAGSYNEQFF

v_gene: TRBV9
d_gene: TRBD2
j_gene: TRBJ2-7
abundance: NA
CDR3nt: TGTGCCAGCAGCGTAGAGGCAGGACTAGCGGGGACGTACTTC
CDR3aa: CASSVEAGLAGTYF

v_gene: TRBV11-2
d_gene: NA
j_gene: TRBJ1-5
abundance: NA
CDR3nt: TGTGCCAGCAGCTTAGAGGCGTCAGGTAATCAGCCCCAGCATTTT
CDR3aa: CASSLEASGNQPQHF

v_gene: TRBV2
d_gene: TRBD2
j_gene: TRBJ2-1
abundance: NA
CDR3nt: TGTGCCAGCAGTGCCGTCTATACTAGCGGGGGGGCCCAAGAGCAGTTCTTC
CDR3aa: CASSAVYTSGGAQEQFF

v_gene: TRBV5-1
d_gene: NA
j_gene: TRBJ2-7
abundance: NA
CDR3nt: TGCGCCAGCAGCCCCGGGACTTTCTACGAGCAGTACTTC
CDR3aa: CASSPGTFYEQYF

v_gene: TRBV7-8
d_gene: NA
j_gene: TRBJ1-1
abundance: NA
CDR3nt: TGTGCCAGCAGAGGGGGGGGGCGTACTGAAGCTTTCTTT
CDR3aa: CASRGGGRTEAFF

v_gene: TRBV19
d_gene: TRBD1
j_gene: TRBJ1-6
abundance: few
CDR3nt: TGTGCCAGTAGTAGTAGACAGGGGGATAATTCACCCCTCCACTTT
CDR3aa: CASSSRQGDNSPLHF

v_gene: TRBV5-5
d_gene: NA
j_gene: TRBJ2-3
abundance: NA
CDR3nt: TGTGCCAGCAGGCATGACAGGTTCACGCAGTATTTT
CDR3aa: CASRHDRFTQYF

v_gene: TRBV7-9
d_gene: NA
j_gene: TRBJ1-2
abundance: NA
CDR3nt: TGTGCCAGCAGCTTAGGTCAGGCGGGCTATGGCTACACCTTC
CDR3aa: CASSLGQAGYGYTF

v_gene: TRBV3-1/TRBV3-2
d_gene: NA
j_gene: TRBJ2-2
abundance: NA
CDR3nt: TGTGCCAGCAGCTTTTCCCGTTCGGCCGGGGAGCTGTTTTTT
CDR3aa: CASSFSRSAGELFF

v_gene: TRBV27
d_gene: TRBD1
j_gene: TRBJ1-1
abundance: NA
CDR3nt: TGTGCCAGCCGACTTAGGGACAGGGGTGAAGCTTTCTTT
CDR3aa: CASRLRDRGEAFF

v_gene: TRBV5-4
d_gene: TRBD1
j_gene: TRBJ2-7
abundance: NA
CDR3nt: TGTGCCAGCAGCCTGGACAGGGGCGACGAGCAGTACTTC
CDR3aa: CASSLDRGDEQYF

v_gene: TRBV6-5
d_gene: NA
j_gene: TRBJ1-1
abundance: few
CDR3nt: TGTGCCAGCAGTTTAAACTACTGGGACACTGAAGCTTTCTTT
CDR3aa: CASSLNYWDTEAFF

v_gene: TRBV6-5
d_gene: NA
j_gene: TRBJ1-4
abundance: NA
CDR3nt: TGTGCCAGCAGTTTGGACAGTTTTAATGAAAAACTGTTTTTT
CDR3aa: CASSLDSFNEKLFF

v_gene: TRBV7-6
d_gene: NA
j_gene: TRBJ2-7
abundance: NA
CDR3nt: TGTGCCAGCAGCTCCGAGGGGAAAAGGGGAGGCGAGCAGTACTTC
CDR3aa: CASSSEGKRGGEQYF

v_gene: TRBV12-3/TRBV12-4
d_gene: TRBD1
j_gene: TRBJ2-5
abundance: once
CDR3nt: TGTGCCAGCAGGATTACAGGGGGAGAGACCCAGTACTTC
CDR3aa: CASRITGGETQYF

v_gene: TRBV5-1
d_gene: NA
j_gene: TRBJ2-2
abundance: NA
CDR3nt: TGCGCCAGCAGCATAAACACCGGGGAGCTGTTTTTT
CDR3aa: CASSINTGELFF

v_gene: TRBV28
d_gene: TRBD2
j_gene: TRBJ2-7
abundance: NA
CDR3nt: TGTGCCAGCTCCCGGGGGTCAGCGGGGGGATTTACCTACGAGCAGTACTTC
CDR3aa: CASSRGSAGGFTYEQYF

v_gene: TRBV25-1
d_gene: TRBD1
j_gene: TRBJ1-2
abundance: NA
CDR3nt: TGTGCCACAATGACAGGGCTAGAAGGCTACACCTTC
CDR3aa: CATMTGLEGYTF

v_gene: TRBV9
d_gene: NA
j_gene: TRBJ2-4
abundance: NA
CDR3nt: TGTGCCAGCAGCCCGGGAGGGGGCGCGGGAGACATTCAGTACTTC
CDR3aa: CASSPGGGAGDIQYF

v_gene: TRBV19
d_gene: NA
j_gene: TRBJ1-1
abundance: NA
CDR3nt: TGTGCCAGTAGCCCCCTAGTGGGGCTGAACACTGAAGCTTTCTTT
CDR3aa: CASSPLVGLNTEAFF

v_gene: TRBV6-5
d_gene: NA
j_gene: TRBJ1-3
abundance: NA
CDR3nt: TGTGCCAGCAGTTACACGTCCAGGGTTGGAAACACCATATATTTT
CDR3aa: CASSYTSRVGNTIYF

v_gene: TRBV7-2
d_gene: NA
j_gene: TRBJ1-4
abundance: NA
CDR3nt: TGTGCCAGCAGCTTTCGGGGGGCAACTAATGAAAAACTGTTTTTT
CDR3aa: CASSFRGATNEKLFF

v_gene: TRBV7-6
d_gene: TRBD1
j_gene: TRBJ1-1
abundance: NA
CDR3nt: TGTGCCAGCAGCGAAGGACAGGGGCGGGATGCTGAAGCTTTCTTT
CDR3aa: CASSEGQGRDAEAFF

v_gene: TRBV4-2
d_gene: TRBD1
j_gene: TRBJ2-7
abundance: few
CDR3nt: TGTGCCAGCAGCCCTGAGACAGGGAAAAATGGGGAGTACTTC
CDR3aa: CASSPETGKNGEYF

v_gene: TRBV18
d_gene: NA
j_gene: TRBJ1-1
abundance: NA
CDR3nt: TGTGCCAGCTCACTGACTCGGGAGAACACTGAAGCTTTCTTT
CDR3aa: CASSLTRENTEAFF

v_gene: TRBV5-1
d_gene: NA
j_gene: TRBJ1-2
abundance: NA
CDR3nt: TGCGCCAGCAGCTTGACCTCGAGTGCGGGGGAAGTCGGAGGCTACACCTTC
CDR3aa: CASSLTSSAGEVGGYTF

v_gene: TRBV4-2
d_gene: NA
j_gene: TRBJ2-5
abundance: NA
CDR3nt: TGTGCCAGCAGCCAAGATGAGCCGGGGACATCGATTAAGGAGACCCAGTACTTC
CDR3aa: CASSQDEPGTSIKETQYF

v_gene: TRBV19
d_gene: NA
j_gene: TRBJ2-5
abundance: NA
CDR3nt: TGTGCCAGTAGTGTCGAAGAGGGGGTGCGGGAGACCCAGTACTTC
CDR3aa: CASSVEEGVRETQYF

v_gene: TRBV5-1
d_gene: NA
j_gene: TRBJ2-3
abundance: NA
CDR3nt: TGCGCCAGCACCGAGGATTACACAGATACGCAGTATTTT
CDR3aa: CASTEDYTDTQYF

v_gene: TRBV20-1
d_gene: NA
j_gene: TRBJ1-2
abundance: NA
CDR3nt: TGCAGGCAGATTGGCTACACCTTC
CDR3aa: CRQIGYTF

v_gene: TRBV12-3/TRBV12-4
d_gene: NA
j_gene: TRBJ2-7
abundance: NA
CDR3nt: TGTGCCAGCAGCCAGCAGGCAGGGTACGAGCAGTACTTC
CDR3aa: CASSQQAGYEQYF

v_gene: TRBV11-3
d_gene: NA
j_gene: TRBJ1-1
abundance: NA
CDR3nt: TGTGCCAGCAGCCCGGGAACAGGGTATACTGAAGCTTTCTTT
CDR3aa: CASSPGTGYTEAFF